This TCR beta chain was recorded in a study of spatial heterogeneity in lung cancer (dated by TCRdb to the late 2010s). Broadly, across the study: More beta-chain than alpha-chain transcripts were consistently detected, likely reflecting higher beta-chain transcript abundance. In the raw uncorrected reads, each unique combination of TCR and UMI appeared more than ten times on average. In non-small cell lung cancer, the study made a quantitative comparison of TCR alpha and beta repertoires among multiple tumor regions, matched nontumor lung and blood. Nonsynonymous mutation counts, determined by whole-exome sequencing of tumor tissue, were related to features of the TCR repertoire. At surgery, both alpha and beta chains were TCR-sequenced in more than 200 tumor regions, 63 to 80 matched nontumor lung samples and 56 PBMC samples.

This clonotype appeared many times. The antigen it recognizes is unknown. Base quality data are lacking; no much larger clone is found one base away. What the authors observed across the whole study: Ubiquitous expanded tumor TCRs were found in blood more often at tumor resection than at routine follow-up. Confirming at a functional level the hypothesis that regional TCRs recognize regional mutations was considered to require additional single-cell paired TCR alpha and beta sequencing.

In the paper's terms, the time point label means: sample taken at primary tumor resection. Donors were approximately 72 patients with early-stage, untreated non-small cell lung cancer from the lung TRACERx cohort. TCR sequencing used whole RNA extracted from tumor and nontumor lung tissue, or from cryopreserved PBMC samples, without cell sorting. Patients were selected for TCR sequencing only if sufficient RNA was available from at least two tumor regions. Germline trimming amounts to 1 base on V and 5 bases on J, with 6 as the count of junction bases outside the gene matches. The germline V gene encodes CDR1 SGDLS and CDR2 YYNGEE. There are 16 amino acids in the CDR3, from cysteine to phenylalanine inclusive. The kept DNA is CDR3 alone, 48 bases in frame from the first base. Library method: 5' RACE. Sequencing was performed on a NextSeq 500. In the TCR library protocol, a unique molecular identifier was attached to each TCR cDNA molecule so that PCR and sequencing errors could be corrected. The authors processed their data as follows. Decombinator tools were used for TCR identification, UMI-based error correction and CDR3 extraction. Expanded TCRs were defined as those above a frequency of 2 per 1,000, corresponding to the top 1% of the tumor frequency distribution. Renyi diversity was calculated using the R vegan package after each repertoire was subsampled 100 times to 5,000 TCRs. To build CDR3 similarity networks, amino acid triplet string-kernel similarity was used, and CDR3s were connected when their pairwise similarity was above 0.82. The public sequencing data were trimmed at Q25 with fastp and processed into clonotypes with MiXCR by TCRdb, which kept only in-frame beta chains. Records with the same CDR3 protein are collapsed into one entry carrying the most frequent genes and DNA. These V and J calls rely on TCRdb rather than the paper's analysis. The sample table shows some 40,000 distinct CDR3 sequences, and more than 4.5% are seen once. The top ten clonotypes cover around 25% of the sample.

The receptor was isolated from a female donor with early-stage non-small cell lung cancer. The starting material was PBMCs, obtained at surgery. The sequence links TRBV9 to TRBJ2-1; 10 central bases correspond to TRBD2. The sequenced DNA is TGTGCCAGCAGCGTATACGCTAGCGGGAGTAACAATGAGCAGTTCTTC. Its amino acids are CASSVYASGSNNEQFF.